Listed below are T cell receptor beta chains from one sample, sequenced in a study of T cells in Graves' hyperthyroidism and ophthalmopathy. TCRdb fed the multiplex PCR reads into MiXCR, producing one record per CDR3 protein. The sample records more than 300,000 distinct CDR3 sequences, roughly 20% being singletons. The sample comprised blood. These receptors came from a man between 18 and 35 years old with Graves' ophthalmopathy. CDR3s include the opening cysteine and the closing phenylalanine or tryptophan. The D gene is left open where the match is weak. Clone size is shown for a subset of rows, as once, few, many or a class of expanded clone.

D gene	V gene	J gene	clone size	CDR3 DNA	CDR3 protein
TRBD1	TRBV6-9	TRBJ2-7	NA	TGTGCCAGCAGTTTCTACGGGACAGGGTCCTACGAGCAGTACTTC	CASSFYGTGSYEQYF
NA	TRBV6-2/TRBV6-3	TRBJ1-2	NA	TGTGCCAGCAGCCCAGACAGTCTCCTAGGCTACACCTTC	CASSPDSLLGYTF
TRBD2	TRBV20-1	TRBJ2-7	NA	TGCAGTGCTAGAGATCACGCGGGAGGGCCCTACGAGCAGTACTTC	CSARDHAGGPYEQYF
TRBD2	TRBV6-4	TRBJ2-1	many	TGTGCCAGCAGTGCCATAGCGGGGGGTGACGATGAGCAGTTCTTC	CASSAIAGGDDEQFF
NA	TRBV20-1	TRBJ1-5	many	TGCAGTGCTAGTGTGGGAAACAATCAGCCCCAGCATTTT	CSASVGNNQPQHF
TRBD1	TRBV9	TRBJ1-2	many	TGTGCCAGCAGTGGGACAGGGGCTTACTATGGCTACACCTTC	CASSGTGAYYGYTF
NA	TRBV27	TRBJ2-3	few	TGTGCCAGCAGTTTATCGGGAGCAGGGCTAGATACGCAGTATTTT	CASSLSGAGLDTQYF
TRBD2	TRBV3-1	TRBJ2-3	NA	TGTGCCAGCAGCCAAGAAACTCTAGCGGGGGGATCTAGCACAGATACGCAGTATTTT	CASSQETLAGGSSTDTQYF
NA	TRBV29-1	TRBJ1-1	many	TGCAGCGTTGCCGCTCAGATGAACACTGAAGCTTTCTTT	CSVAAQMNTEAFF
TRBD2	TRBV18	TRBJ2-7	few	TGTGCCAGCTCACCAACTAGCGTAAGCTCCTACGAGCAGTACTTC	CASSPTSVSSYEQYF
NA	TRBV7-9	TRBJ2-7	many	TGTGCCAGCTCACCGGGGGACAGCTACGAGCAGTACTTC	CASSPGDSYEQYF
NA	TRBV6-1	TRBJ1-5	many	TGTGCCAGCAGTCCCTTGGAGGAGGGTAGCCAGCCCCAGCATTTT	CASSPLEEGSQPQHF
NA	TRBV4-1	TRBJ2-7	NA	TGCGCCAGCAGCCAGGTAACAGGTCCGTCAACCTACGAGCAGTACTTC	CASSQVTGPSTYEQYF
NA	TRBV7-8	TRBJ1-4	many	TGTGCCAGCACTCGGACAGCCGGCAACACTAATGAAAAACTGTTTTTT	CASTRTAGNTNEKLFF
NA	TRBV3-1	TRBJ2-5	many	TGTGCCAGCAGCCAAGTGGGGGAGACCCAGTACTTC	CASSQVGETQYF
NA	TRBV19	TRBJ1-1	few	TGTGCCAGTAGTAGGCCGGGACCCTCGAACACTGAAGCTTTCTTT	CASSRPGPSNTEAFF
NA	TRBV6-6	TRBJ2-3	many	TGTGCCAGCAGTTACTCCCCACAGGGATACACAGATACGCAGTATTTT	CASSYSPQGYTDTQYF
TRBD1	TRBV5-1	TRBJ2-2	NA	TGCGCCAGCAGCTTGGCGACAGGGACGAACACCGGGGAGCTGTTTTTT	CASSLATGTNTGELFF
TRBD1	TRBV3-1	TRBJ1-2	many	TGTGCCAGCAGCCAACTCAGGGGGGTTAACTATGGCTACACCTTC	CASSQLRGVNYGYTF
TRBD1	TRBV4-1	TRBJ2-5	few	TGCGCCAGCAGCCAACCGGGACAGGGAAAAGAGACCCAGTACTTC	CASSQPGQGKETQYF
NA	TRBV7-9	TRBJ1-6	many	TGTGCCAGCAGCCCGGGCAGAACCCTGCCCCTCCACTTT	CASSPGRTLPLHF
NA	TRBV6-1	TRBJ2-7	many	TGTGCCAGCACCCCCGCGGCAGGGGACTACGAGCAGTACTTC	CASTPAAGDYEQYF
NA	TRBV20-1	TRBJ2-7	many	TGCAGTGCTAGGAGCCAGGGGCGGGAGCGCGAGCAGTACTTC	CSARSQGREREQYF
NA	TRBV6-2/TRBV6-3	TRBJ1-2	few	TGTGCCAGCAGCAGGACAGATTTTTATGGCTACACCTTC	CASSRTDFYGYTF
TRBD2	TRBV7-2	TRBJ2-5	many	TGTGCCAGCAGCTCACCCACTAGCGGGGGGGACCAAGAGACCCAGTACTTC	CASSSPTSGGDQETQYF
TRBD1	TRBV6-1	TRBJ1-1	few	TGTGCCAGCATTAGAGGACAGGGGGAGACCGCTTTCTTT	CASIRGQGETAFF
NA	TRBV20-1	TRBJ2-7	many	TGCAGTGCTACCCCCGCCCGGGACACCTACTCCTACGAGCAGTACTTC	CSATPARDTYSYEQYF
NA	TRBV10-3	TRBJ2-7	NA	TGTGCCATCAGCGCTACGGGCCCACACCACCACGAGCAGTACTTC	CAISATGPHHHEQYF
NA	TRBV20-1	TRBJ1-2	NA	TGCAGTGCTAGGGCCGCAGGTCTCTATGGCTACACCTTC	CSARAAGLYGYTF
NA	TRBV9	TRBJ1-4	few	TGTGCCAGCAGCACCCGCGGTGGGGTTGCAACTAATGAAAAACTGTTTTTT	CASSTRGGVATNEKLFF
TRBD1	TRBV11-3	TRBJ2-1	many	TGTGCCAGCAGCCCCGAGGGACAGGGGGGAAGGAATGAGCAGTTCTTC	CASSPEGQGGRNEQFF
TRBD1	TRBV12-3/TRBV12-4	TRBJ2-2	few	TGTGCCAGCAGCCATGGACAGGATAGCACCGGGGAGCTGTTTTTT	CASSHGQDSTGELFF
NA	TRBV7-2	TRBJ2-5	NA	TGTGCCAGCAGCTTAGCGAGAGGGGGAGGAGAGACCCAGTACTTC	CASSLARGGGETQYF
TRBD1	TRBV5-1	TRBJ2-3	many	TGCGCCAGCAGCTTGGGTAGGGGGCAAGATACGCAGTATTTT	CASSLGRGQDTQYF
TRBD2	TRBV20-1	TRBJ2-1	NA	TGCAGTGCGATAGCGGGGGGGGAGGCTGAGCAGTTCTTC	CSAIAGGEAEQFF
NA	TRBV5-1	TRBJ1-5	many	TGCGCCAGCAGCTTGGCCGTCAATCAGCCCCAGCATTTT	CASSLAVNQPQHF
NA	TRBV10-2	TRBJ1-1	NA	TGCGCCAGCAGTGAGCTTGGGAAGAACACTGAAGCTTTCTTT	CASSELGKNTEAFF
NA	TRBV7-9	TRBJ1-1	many	TGTGCCAGCCAGATAGGGTTTTCAGGGACTGAAGCTTTCTTT	CASQIGFSGTEAFF
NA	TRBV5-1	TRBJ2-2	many	TGCGCCAGCAGCTGGACAGCAGGCACCGGGGAGCTGTTTTTT	CASSWTAGTGELFF
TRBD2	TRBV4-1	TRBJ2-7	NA	TGCGCCAGCAGCCTCCCCCCTAGCGGGGGGCGGCACGAGCAGTACTTC	CASSLPPSGGRHEQYF
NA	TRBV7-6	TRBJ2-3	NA	TGTGCCAGCAGCTCGGACGGGCCCACAGATACGCAGTATTTT	CASSSDGPTDTQYF
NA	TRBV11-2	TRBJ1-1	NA	TGTGCCAGCAGCTCAAATTCGGTCACTGAAGCTTTCTTT	CASSSNSVTEAFF
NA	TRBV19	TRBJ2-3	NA	TGTGCCAGTAGTATGCCCGCAAGCACAGATACGCAGTATTTT	CASSMPASTDTQYF
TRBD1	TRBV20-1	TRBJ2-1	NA	TGCAGTGCTCCGCCGGGACAGATTCTTAATGAGCAGTTCTTC	CSAPPGQILNEQFF
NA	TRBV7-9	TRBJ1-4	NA	TGTGCCAGCAGCTTAGATAGGGGTTTTAATGAAAAACTGTTTTTT	CASSLDRGFNEKLFF
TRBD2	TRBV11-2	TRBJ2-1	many	TGTGCCAGCAGCTCTGCCATAGCGGGGGGATATCATGAGCAGTTCTTC	CASSSAIAGGYHEQFF
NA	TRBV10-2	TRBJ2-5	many	TGCGCCAGCAGGTCCCTCGTTCCCGAGACCCAGTACTTC	CASRSLVPETQYF
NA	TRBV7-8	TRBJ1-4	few	TGTGCCAGCAGCTTAGCGACATTCACTAATGAAAAACTGTTTTTT	CASSLATFTNEKLFF
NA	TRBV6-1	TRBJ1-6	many	TGTGCCAGCAGGCCCGGGGGGAATTCACCCCTCCACTTT	CASRPGGNSPLHF
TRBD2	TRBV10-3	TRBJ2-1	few	TGTGCCATCAGTTCCGAACTAGCGGGGGGCGGAAATGAGCAGTTCTTC	CAISSELAGGGNEQFF
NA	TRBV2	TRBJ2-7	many	TGTGCCAGCAAAGCCAGGGGAGACGAGCAGTACTTC	CASKARGDEQYF
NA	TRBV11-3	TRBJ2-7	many	TGTGCCAGCAGCTGCACAGGGCGATACGAGCAGTACTTC	CASSCTGRYEQYF
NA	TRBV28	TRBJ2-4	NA	TGTGCCAGCACCAACGGCGTATCCCTAGCCAAAAACATTCAGTACTTC	CASTNGVSLAKNIQYF
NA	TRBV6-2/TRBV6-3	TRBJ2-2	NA	TGTGCCAGCAGTAGGACTACCGGGGCCCTCCCCGGGGAGCTGTTTTTT	CASSRTTGALPGELFF
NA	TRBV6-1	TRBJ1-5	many	TGTGCCAGCAGTGTGACTCCACGGAGCCAGCCCCAGCATTTT	CASSVTPRSQPQHF
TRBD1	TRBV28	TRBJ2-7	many	TGTGCCAGCAGTTGGGGGAAGACAGGGGCCTACGAGCAGTACTTC	CASSWGKTGAYEQYF
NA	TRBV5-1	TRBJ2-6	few	TGCGCCAGCTCCGACGGCTCTGGGGCCAACGTCCTGACTTTC	CASSDGSGANVLTF
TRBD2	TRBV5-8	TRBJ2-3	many	TGTGCCAGCAGCACGGGACTAGCGGGGAGCACAGATACGCAGTATTTT	CASSTGLAGSTDTQYF
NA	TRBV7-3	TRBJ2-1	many	TGTGCCAGCAGCTCGACCTCAGCGGCCTCCTACAATGAGCAGTTCTTC	CASSSTSAASYNEQFF